This is a list of T cell receptor beta chains from one sample in a study of blood T cell repertoires in COVID-19. Method: immunoSEQ multiplex PCR; TCRdb's copy keeps in-frame clones and lacks some. Of a few hundred thousand clones listed, approximately 85% are singletons. Sequencing input: PBMCs or T cells enriched from blood (not recorded which). The receptors were gathered from a woman between 50 and 59 years old who had recovered from COVID-19. CDR3s include the opening cysteine and the closing phenylalanine or tryptophan. Some rows have no size entry. The others give once, few or many, or a class for an expanded clone.

TRBJ2-3 - TRBV5-1 CASNRDDPSTDTQYF
TRBJ2-1 - TRBV4-2 CASSQEAGDGNEQFF
TRBJ1-2 - TRBV3-1/TRBV3-2 CASSQTDRDGYTF
TRBJ2-2 - TRBV7-6 CASSLRTSGATGELFF
TRBJ1-5 - TRBV10-2 CASSDVVYSNQPQHF
TRBJ2-5 - TRBV5-4 CASSSKVREETQYF
TRBJ1-1 few TRBV3-1/TRBV3-2 CASSRGQNTEAFF
TRBJ1-3 - TRBV27 CASRARQSSGNTIYF
TRBJ1-5 - TRBV28 CASERNNQPQHF
TRBJ2-7 - TRBV7-9 CASSMGQMYEQYF
TRBJ1-3 - TRBV5-1 CASSPGGAGNTIYF
TRBJ2-3 few TRBV7-7 CASSSGLAGGGDTQYF
TRBJ2-3 - TRBV27 CASSLTSGSTDTQYF
TRBJ1-5 few TRBV18 CASSPRGTGGNQPQHF
TRBJ2-2 - TRBV27 CASNQGVTGELFF
TRBJ1-1 - TRBV25-1 CASSGPSRRAFF
TRBJ2-4 - TRBV2 CASSASPGTSGRAKNIQYF
TRBJ1-2 - TRBV5-1 CASSDLSGYTF
TRBJ1-1 - TRBV7-6 CASSDRENTEAFF
TRBJ2-3 - TRBV27 CASSLKGAITDTQYF
TRBJ2-1 - TRBV23-1 CASSLITRMEGGYNEQFF
TRBJ2-7 - TRBV28 CASSLTGSYEQYF
TRBJ2-3 - TRBV12-3/TRBV12-4 CASSHSPLDTQYF
TRBJ1-5 - TRBV27 CASSFSGFGQPQHF
TRBJ1-2 few TRBV24-1 CATSDPGTGYDYGYTF
TRBJ1-4 - TRBV28 CASSFGQGLYEKLFF
TRBJ2-5 few TRBV4-2 CASSLTQTSQETQYF
TRBJ2-2 - TRBV5-1 CASSLAGGDTGELFF
TRBJ1-6 once TRBV9 CASSAGTGQAPLHF
TRBJ2-1 once TRBV7-9 CASIAVGTSHNEQFF
TRBJ2-7 - TRBV27 CASSGQSSYEQYF
TRBJ1-1 - TRBV30 CAWSEGRGTTEAFF
TRBJ2-7 - TRBV6-2/TRBV6-3 CASSYRTIVRGYEQYF
TRBJ1-1 - TRBV11-2 CASSTRPPGHGNTEAFF